Listed here are 14 T cell receptor beta chains from one sample, sequenced in a study of T cell responses to AZD1222 COVID-19 vaccine. Measured with immunoSEQ multiplex PCR; TCRdb has only the in-frame clones, and not every one. The data show approximately 120,000 clones, around 87% seen once. The source was peripheral blood, collected 28 days after the second AZD1222 dose. The receptor set was obtained from an adult who received the AZD1222 COVID-19 vaccine.

This clone was seen a handful of times. This chain links TRBV13 with TRBJ1-1; 10 positions match TRBD1. The V gene's germline CDR1 is PRHDT and CDR2 FYEKMQ (reference sequence). V lost 5 bases and J lost 6; bases outside the gene matches: 9. The CDR3 covers 15 residues. CDR3 amino acids: CASSADRGRVAEAFF. CDR3 nucleotide sequence: TGTGCCAGCAGCGCAGACAGGGGGCGCGTAGCTGAAGCTTTCTTT.

The chain employs TRBV7-8 and TRBJ2-1; D uncertain. With 5 bases removed from V and 7 bases from J, the gap between germline ends came to 15 bases. CDR3 length: 14 amino acids. The V gene's germline CDR1 is SGHVS and CDR2 FQNEAQ. Here the CDR3 DNA reads TGTGCCAGCAGCCGAGTGGAAACTCGGAATGAGCAGTTCTTC. This translates into CASSRVETRNEQFF.

The chain joins TRBV7-6 to TRBJ2-7; 9 bases match TRBD1. CDR1 is SGHVS and CDR2 is FNYEAQ in the germline V gene. J gave up 7 bases and V 0 bases, and 10 bases lay outside the gene matches. The CDR3 consists of 16 residues. CDR3 amino acids: CASSLARQGGGVEQYF. The CDR3 bases are TGTGCCAGCAGCTTAGCCAGACAGGGGGGTGGAGTGGAGCAGTACTTC.

The chain employs TRBV5-4 and TRBJ2-6, with D possibly being TRBD1 (5 bases). CDR3 length equals 15 residues. The V gene lost 0 bases and the J gene lost 2 bases, with 6 bases spanning the gap. Looked up from germline, CDR1 is SGHNT and CDR2 is YYREEE (reference sequence). The CDR3 coding sequence is TGTGCCAGCAGCTTGGGACAGACTGGGGCCAACGTCCTGACTTTC. Residues: CASSLGQTGANVLTF.

This clone has just one count. The chain recombines TRBV6-4 with TRBJ1-1, with no clear D. Trimming removed 3 bases at V and 2 bases at J, with 7 bases between. Germline lookup yields CDR1 MRHNA and CDR2 SNTAGT. The CDR3 spans 13 residues. CDR3 nucleotide sequence: TGTGCCAGCAGTGAAAAGGGAAACACTGAAGCTTTCTTT. As protein: CASSEKGNTEAFF.

The chain employs TRBV27 and TRBJ2-1; TRBD1 might be the D (5 bases). Trimming pared 2 bases from V and 5 bases from J, leaving 13 bases between. The CDR3 runs 15 residues. Germline CDR1 is MNHEY and CDR2 is SMNVEV (reference sequence). CDR3 residues: CASSLGRERDNEQFF. In nucleotides, the CDR3 is TGTGCCAGCAGTTTAGGCAGGGAACGTGACAATGAGCAGTTCTTC.

The chain employs TRBV30 and TRBJ2-1, with a possible D match to TRBD2 (6 bases). V dropped 4 bases and J dropped 0 bases, with 10 bases sitting between them. The CDR3 totals 14 residues. The germline V gene encodes CDR1 GTSNPN and CDR2 SVGIG (reference sequence). CDR3 residues: CAWKGAGSYNEQFF. CDR3 DNA: TGTGCCTGGAAAGGAGCGGGCTCCTACAATGAGCAGTTCTTC. Filled out from reference TRBV30 and TRBJ2-1, the complete variable domain reads SQTIHQWPATLVQPVGSPLSLECTVEGTSNPNLYWYRQAAGRGLQLLFYSVGIGQISSEVPQNLSASRPQDRQFILSSKKLLLSDSGFYLCAWKGAGSYNEQFFGPGTRLTVL.

The CDR3 spells CASSPFYEQYF. As DNA, the CDR3 is TGTGCCAGCAGTCCGTTCTACGAGCAGTACTTC. This sequence joins TRBV2 and TRBJ2-7; D remains unclear. The V end lost 5 bases, the J end lost 3 bases, and 5 bases lay between the germline ends. The CDR3 is 11 amino acids. Germline lookup yields CDR1 SNHLY and CDR2 FYNNEI.

The rearrangement joins TRBV12-3 or TRBV12-4 to TRBJ1-5; D unresolved. This CDR3 is 13 amino acids long. Trimming took off 3 bases at V and 7 bases at J, with 10 bases between the two ends. The CDR3 protein is CASSFEGGQPQHF. The CDR3 nucleotides read TGTGCCAGCAGTTTTGAAGGAGGGCAGCCCCAGCATTTT.

The V gene is TRBV19, the J gene TRBJ2-1; 8 positions agree with TRBD2. Germline lookup yields CDR1 LNHDA and CDR2 SQIVND (reference sequence). The CDR3 consists of 18 residues. V shed 5 bases, J shed 5 bases, and the junction held 17 bases outside the gene matches. CDR3: CASSRTILREGAHNEQFF. DNA of the CDR3: TGTGCCAGTAGTCGCACCATACTACGGGAGGGTGCACACAATGAGCAGTTCTTC.

The chain is built from TRBV9 and TRBJ1-2, with TRBD1 as a possible D gene (6 bases). Germline CDR1 is SGDLS and CDR2 is YYNGEE. V gave up 8 bases and J gave up 4 bases, with 21 bases separating them. The CDR3 covers 15 residues. CDR3: CAREVSTGNRYGYTF. The CDR3 region has the DNA TGTGCCAGAGAGGTGTCTACAGGGAATCGCTATGGCTACACCTTC.

The V call is TRBV9, the J call TRBJ2-7; D may be TRBD2 (5 bases). The ends were cut back, 4 bases at V and 2 bases at J, with 13 bases in the middle. CDR1 is SGDLS and CDR2 is YYNGEE in the germline V gene. This CDR3 spans 14 amino acids. CDR3 sequence reads: CASSPRTSPYEQYF. The CDR3 DNA reads TGTGCCAGCAGCCCGCGGACTTCGCCCTACGAGCAGTACTTC.

This clone has only a few counts. This CDR3 is also generated by other DNA sequences in the sample. This chain links TRBV7-3 with TRBJ2-1; D possibly matches TRBD1 or TRBD2 (5 bases each). Germline CDR1 and CDR2: SGHTA and FQGTGA. The CDR3 has 16 amino acids. V lost 5 bases and J 3 bases, leaving 17 bases between the germline ends. CDR3 DNA: TGTGCCAGCAGCCCAAATCCGGGACGGTACTACAATGAGCAGTTCTTC. Translating gives CASSPNPGRYYNEQFF.

This CDR3 is CTSSRKGSGGLRETQYF. The DNA of the CDR3 is TGCACCAGCAGCCGCAAAGGGAGCGGGGGCTTGAGGGAGACCCAGTACTTC. The chain has TRBV1 and TRBJ2-5; TRBD2 is the table's D call, not checked against the DNA. TRBV1 is an annotated pseudogene. The CDR3 spans 17 residues.